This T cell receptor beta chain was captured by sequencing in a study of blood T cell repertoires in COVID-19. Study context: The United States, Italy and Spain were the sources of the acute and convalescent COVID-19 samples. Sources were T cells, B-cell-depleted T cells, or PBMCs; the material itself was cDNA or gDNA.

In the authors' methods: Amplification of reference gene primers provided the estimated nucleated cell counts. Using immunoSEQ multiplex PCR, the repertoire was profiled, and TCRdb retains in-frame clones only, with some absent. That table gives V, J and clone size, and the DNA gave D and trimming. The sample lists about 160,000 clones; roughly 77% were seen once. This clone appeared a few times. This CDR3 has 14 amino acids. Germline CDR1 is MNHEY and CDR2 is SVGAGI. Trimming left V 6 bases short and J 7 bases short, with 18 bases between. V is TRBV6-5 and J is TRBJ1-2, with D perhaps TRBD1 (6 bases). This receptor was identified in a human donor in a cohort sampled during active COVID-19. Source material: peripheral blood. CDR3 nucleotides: TGTGCCAGCAGCCCCGGGGGGGGCAAGGGTGGCTACACCTTC. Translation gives CASSPGGGKGGYTF.